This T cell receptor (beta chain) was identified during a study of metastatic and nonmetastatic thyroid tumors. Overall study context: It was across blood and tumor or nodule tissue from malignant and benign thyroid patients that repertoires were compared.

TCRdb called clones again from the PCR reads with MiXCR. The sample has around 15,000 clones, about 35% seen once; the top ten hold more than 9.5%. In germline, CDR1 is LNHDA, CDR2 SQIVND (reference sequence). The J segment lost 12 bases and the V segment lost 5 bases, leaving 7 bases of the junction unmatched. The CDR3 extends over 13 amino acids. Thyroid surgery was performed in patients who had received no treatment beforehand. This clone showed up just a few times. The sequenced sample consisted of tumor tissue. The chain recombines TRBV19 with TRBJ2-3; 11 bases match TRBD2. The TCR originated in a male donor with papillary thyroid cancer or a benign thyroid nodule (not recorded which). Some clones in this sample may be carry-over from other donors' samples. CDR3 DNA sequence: TGTGCCAGTAGTTCCGGGACTAGCGGAGCTCAGTATTTT. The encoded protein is CASSSGTSGAQYF.